This T cell receptor (beta chain) was sequenced in a study of blood T cells in healthy people across ages. Next came a second PCR, run for about 7 to 12 cycles, which used a sample-barcoded 5' primer along with a J-beta primer mix. TCRdb used MiXCR to reprocess the 5' RACE reads, holding one entry per CDR3 protein. The table has about a million distinct CDR3 sequences, approximately 38% seen once. Sequencing was performed on blood. The receptor comes from a man between 18 and 29 years old in good health.

CDR3 amino acids: CASSGSSDPLNTEAFF. CDR3 DNA sequence: TGTGCCAGCAGCGGGAGCTCGGACCCTCTGAACACTGAAGCTTTCTTT. The rearrangement uses TRBV7-9 and TRBJ1-1; D is unclear. CDR1 is SEHNR and CDR2 is FQNEAQ in the germline V gene (reference sequence). Between the trimmed V and J ends, which lost 5 bases and 0 bases, there was a span of 16 bases. The CDR3 totals 16 residues.